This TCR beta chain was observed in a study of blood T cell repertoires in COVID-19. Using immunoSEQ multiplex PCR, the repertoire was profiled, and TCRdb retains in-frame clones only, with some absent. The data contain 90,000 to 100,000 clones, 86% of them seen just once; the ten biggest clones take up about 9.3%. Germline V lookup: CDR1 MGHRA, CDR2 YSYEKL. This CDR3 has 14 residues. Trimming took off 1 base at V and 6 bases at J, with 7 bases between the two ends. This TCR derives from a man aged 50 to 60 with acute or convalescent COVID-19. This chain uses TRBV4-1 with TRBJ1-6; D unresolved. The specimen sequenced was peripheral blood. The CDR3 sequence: CASSQGRLNSPLHF. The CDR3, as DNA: TGCGCCAGCAGCCAAGGCAGGCTTAATTCACCCCTCCACTTT.